This TCR beta chain was documented in a study of technical replicates of blood from a few donors. The method was immunoSEQ multiplex PCR; TCRdb's version includes in-frame clones alone and lacks a portion of them. Of 70,000 to 95,000 clones in the sample, approximately 96% were seen once. This CDR3 is built from 17 residues. Looked up from germline, CDR1 is MGHRA and CDR2 is YSYEKL. V dropped 5 bases and J dropped 7; count of bases not matched to a gene: 14. The receptor comes from a human donor in good health. The source material was T cells isolated from PBMCs. This chain joins TRBV4-1 and TRBJ1-4, with 9 nucleotides matching TRBD1. CDR3 in DNA: TGCGCCAGCAGCGTCCCGGGACAGGGAAGTCGGAGTGAAAAACTGTTTTTT. Translating gives CASSVPGQGSRSEKLFF.